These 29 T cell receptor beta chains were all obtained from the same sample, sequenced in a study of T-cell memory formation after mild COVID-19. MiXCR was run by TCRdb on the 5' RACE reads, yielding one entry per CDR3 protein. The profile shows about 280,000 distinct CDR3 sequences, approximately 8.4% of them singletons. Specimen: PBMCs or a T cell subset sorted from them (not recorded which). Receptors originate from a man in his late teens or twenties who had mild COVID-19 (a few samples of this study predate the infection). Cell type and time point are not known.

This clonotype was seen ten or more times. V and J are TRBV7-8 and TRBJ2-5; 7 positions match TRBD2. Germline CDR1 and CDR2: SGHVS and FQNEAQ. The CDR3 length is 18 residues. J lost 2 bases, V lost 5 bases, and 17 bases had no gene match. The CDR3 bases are TGTGCCAGCAGCAAGTTGCGGCACCTGGCGGGGGATCAAGAGACCCAGTACTTC. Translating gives CASSKLRHLAGDQETQYF. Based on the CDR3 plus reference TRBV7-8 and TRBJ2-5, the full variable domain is GAGVSQSPRYKVAKRGQDVALRCDPISGHVSLFWYQQALGQGPEFLTYFQNEAQLDKSGLPSDRFFAERPEGSVSTLKIQRTQQEDSAVYLCASSKLRHLAGDQETQYFGPGTRLLVL.

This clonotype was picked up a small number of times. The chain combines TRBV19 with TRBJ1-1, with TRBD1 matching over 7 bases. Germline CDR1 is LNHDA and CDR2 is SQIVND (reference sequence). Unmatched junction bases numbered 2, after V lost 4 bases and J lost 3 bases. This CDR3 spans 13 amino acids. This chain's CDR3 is CASSTTGDTEAFF. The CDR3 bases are TGTGCCAGTAGTACCACAGGGGACACTGAAGCTTTCTTT.

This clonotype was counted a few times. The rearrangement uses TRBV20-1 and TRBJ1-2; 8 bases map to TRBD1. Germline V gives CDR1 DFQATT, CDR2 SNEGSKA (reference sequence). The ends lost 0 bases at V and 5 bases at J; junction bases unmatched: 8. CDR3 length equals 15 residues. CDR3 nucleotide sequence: TGCAGTGCTAGAGACCCGCAGGGGGCATGGTATGGCTACACCTTC. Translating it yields CSARDPQGAWYGYTF.

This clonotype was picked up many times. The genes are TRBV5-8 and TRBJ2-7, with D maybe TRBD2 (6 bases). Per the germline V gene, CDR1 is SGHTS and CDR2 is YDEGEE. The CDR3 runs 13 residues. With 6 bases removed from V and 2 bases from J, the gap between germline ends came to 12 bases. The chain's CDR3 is CASTGRKTYEQYV. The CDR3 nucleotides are TGTGCCAGCACGGGGAGGAAAACCTACGAGCAGTACGTC.

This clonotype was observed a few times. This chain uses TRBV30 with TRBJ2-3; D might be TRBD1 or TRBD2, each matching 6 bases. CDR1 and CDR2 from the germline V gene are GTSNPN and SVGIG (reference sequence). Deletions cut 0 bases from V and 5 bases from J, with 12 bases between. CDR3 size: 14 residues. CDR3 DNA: TGTGCCTGGAGTGTAAAGGGGGGCCAAGATACGCAGTATTTT. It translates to CAWSVKGGQDTQYF.

This chain's CDR3 is CASSQAPLSYNEQFF. DNA for the CDR3: TGCGCCAGCAGCCAAGCCCCCCTATCTTACAATGAGCAGTTCTTC. The chain carries TRBV4-3 and TRBJ2-1; no reliable D call. The CDR3 runs to 15 residues. Germline values: CDR1 LGHNA, CDR2 YSLEER. V shed 1 base and J shed 4 bases, with 11 bases lying between them.

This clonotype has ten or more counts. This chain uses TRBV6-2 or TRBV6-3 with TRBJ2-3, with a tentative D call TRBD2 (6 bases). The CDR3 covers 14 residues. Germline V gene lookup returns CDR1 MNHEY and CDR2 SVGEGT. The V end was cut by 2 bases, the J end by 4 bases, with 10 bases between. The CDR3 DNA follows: TGTGCCAGCAGTTACGGGGGGTCGGCAGATACGCAGTATTTT. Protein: CASSYGGSADTQYF.

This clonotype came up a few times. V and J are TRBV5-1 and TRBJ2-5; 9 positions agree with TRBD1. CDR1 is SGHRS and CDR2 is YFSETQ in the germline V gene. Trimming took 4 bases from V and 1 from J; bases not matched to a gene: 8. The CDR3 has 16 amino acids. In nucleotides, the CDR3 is TGCGCCAGCAGCGGCTCCGGGACAGGGCGCCAAGAGACCCAGTACTTC. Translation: CASSGSGTGRQETQYF.

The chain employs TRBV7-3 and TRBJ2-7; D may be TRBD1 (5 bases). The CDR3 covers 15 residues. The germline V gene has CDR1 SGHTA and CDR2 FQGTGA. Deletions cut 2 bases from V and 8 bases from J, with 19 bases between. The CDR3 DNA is TGTGCCAGCAGCTTAGGCCAGGGCGCCTTTACCCAGCAGTACTTC. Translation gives CASSLGQGAFTQQYF.

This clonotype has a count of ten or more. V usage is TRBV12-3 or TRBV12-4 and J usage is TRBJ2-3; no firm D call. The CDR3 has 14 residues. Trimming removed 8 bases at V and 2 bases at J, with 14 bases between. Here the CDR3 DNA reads TGTGCCAGCGCGCTCTGGGGATCCACAGATACGCAGTATTTT. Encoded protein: CASALWGSTDTQYF.

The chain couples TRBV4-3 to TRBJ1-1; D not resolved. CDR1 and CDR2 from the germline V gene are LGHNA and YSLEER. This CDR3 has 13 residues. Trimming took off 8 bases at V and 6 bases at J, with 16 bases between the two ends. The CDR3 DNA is TGCGCCAGCTCGTTGGGTGTCGGCGCTGAAGCTTTCTTT. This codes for CASSLGVGAEAFF.

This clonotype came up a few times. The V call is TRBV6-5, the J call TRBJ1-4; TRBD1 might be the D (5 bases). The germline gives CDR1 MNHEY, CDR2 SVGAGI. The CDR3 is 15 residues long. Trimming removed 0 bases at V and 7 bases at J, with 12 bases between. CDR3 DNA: TGTGCCAGCAGTTACTCGGGCAGGGAGGGTGAAAAACTGTTTTTT. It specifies CASSYSGREGEKLFF.

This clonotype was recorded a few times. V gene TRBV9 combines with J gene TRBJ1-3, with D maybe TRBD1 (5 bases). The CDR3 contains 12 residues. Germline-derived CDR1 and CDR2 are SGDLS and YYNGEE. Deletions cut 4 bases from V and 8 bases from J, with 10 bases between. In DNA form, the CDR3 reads TGTGCCAGCAGCTCCAGGGTCGACACCATATATTTT. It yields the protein CASSSRVDTIYF.

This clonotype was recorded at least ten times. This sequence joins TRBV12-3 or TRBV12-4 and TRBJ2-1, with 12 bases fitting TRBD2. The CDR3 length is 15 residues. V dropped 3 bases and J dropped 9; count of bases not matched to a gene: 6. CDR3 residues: CASSFSRLAGVEQFF. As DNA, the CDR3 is TGTGCCAGCAGTTTCTCAAGACTAGCGGGGGTTGAGCAGTTCTTC.

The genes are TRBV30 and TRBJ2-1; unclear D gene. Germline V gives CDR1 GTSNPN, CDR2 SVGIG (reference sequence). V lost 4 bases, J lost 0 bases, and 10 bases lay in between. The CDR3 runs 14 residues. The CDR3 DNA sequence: TGTGCCTGGAATCAGAGAAGCTCCTACAATGAGCAGTTCTTC. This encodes CAWNQRSSYNEQFF.

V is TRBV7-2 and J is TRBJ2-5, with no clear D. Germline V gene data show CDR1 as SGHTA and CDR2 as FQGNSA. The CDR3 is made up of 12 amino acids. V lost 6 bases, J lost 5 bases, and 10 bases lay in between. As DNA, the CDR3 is TGTGCCAGCAGAACAAACGCGGAGACCCAGTACTTC. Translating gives CASRTNAETQYF.

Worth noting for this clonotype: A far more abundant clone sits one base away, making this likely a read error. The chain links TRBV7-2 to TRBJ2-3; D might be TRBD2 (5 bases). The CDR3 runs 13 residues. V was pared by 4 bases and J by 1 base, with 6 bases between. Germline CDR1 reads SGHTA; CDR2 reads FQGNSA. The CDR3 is CASSSAGTDTQYF. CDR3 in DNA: TGTGCCAGCAGCTCAGCGGGCACAGATACGCAGTATTTT.

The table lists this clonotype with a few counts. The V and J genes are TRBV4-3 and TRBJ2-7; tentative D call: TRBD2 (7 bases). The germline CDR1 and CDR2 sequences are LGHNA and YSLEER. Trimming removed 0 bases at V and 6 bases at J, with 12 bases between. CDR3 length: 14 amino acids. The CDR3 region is CASSQEGGGREQYF. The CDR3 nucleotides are TGCGCCAGCAGCCAAGAAGGGGGAGGGCGCGAGCAGTACTTC.

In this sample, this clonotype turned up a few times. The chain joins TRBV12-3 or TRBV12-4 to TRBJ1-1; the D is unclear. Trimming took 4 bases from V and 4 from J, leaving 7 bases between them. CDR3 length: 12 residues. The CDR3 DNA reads TGTGCCAGCAGTTCACAGTTCACTGAAGCTTTCTTT. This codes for CASSSQFTEAFF.

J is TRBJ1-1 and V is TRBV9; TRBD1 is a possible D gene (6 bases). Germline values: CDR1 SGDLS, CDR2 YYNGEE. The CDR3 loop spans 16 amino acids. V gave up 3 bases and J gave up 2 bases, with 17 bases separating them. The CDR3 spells CASSERPQTGNTEAFF. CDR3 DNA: TGTGCCAGCAGCGAGAGACCGCAGACAGGCAACACTGAAGCTTTCTTT.

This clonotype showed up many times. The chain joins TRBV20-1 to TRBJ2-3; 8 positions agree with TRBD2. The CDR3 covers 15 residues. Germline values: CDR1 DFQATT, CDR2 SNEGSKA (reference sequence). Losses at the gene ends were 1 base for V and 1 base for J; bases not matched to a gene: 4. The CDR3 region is CSARVAGGRTDTQYF. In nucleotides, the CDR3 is TGCAGTGCTAGAGTTGCGGGGGGCCGCACAGATACGCAGTATTTT.

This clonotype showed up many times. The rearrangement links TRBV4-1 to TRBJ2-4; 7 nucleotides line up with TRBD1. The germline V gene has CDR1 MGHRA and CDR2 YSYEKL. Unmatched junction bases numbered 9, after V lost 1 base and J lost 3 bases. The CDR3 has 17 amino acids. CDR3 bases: TGCGCCAGCAGCCAAGGGCCCGCAGGGGGAGACAAAAACATTCAGTACTTC. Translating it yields CASSQGPAGGDKNIQYF.

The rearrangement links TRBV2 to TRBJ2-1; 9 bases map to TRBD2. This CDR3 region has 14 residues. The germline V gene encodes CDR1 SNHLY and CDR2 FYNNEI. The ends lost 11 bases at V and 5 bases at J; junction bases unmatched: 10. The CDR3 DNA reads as TGTGCCGGAGGAAGGACTAGCGCTAACAATGAGCAGTTCTTC. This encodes CAGGRTSANNEQFF.

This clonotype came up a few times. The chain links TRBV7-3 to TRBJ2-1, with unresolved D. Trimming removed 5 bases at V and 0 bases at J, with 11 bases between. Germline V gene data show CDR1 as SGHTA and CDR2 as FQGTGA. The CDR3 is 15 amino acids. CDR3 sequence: CASSLNTNSYNEQFF. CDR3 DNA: TGTGCCAGCAGCCTTAATACGAACTCCTACAATGAGCAGTTCTTC.

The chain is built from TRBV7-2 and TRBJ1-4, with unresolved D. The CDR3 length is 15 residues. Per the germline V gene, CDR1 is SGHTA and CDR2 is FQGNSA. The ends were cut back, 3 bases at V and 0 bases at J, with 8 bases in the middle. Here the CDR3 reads CASSLFRTTNEKLFF. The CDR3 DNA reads TGTGCCAGCAGCTTGTTCAGGACAACTAATGAAAAACTGTTTTTT.

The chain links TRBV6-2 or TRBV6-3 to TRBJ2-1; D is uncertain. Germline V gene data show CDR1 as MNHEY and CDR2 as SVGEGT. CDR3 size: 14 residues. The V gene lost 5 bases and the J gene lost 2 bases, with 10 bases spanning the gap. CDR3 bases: TGTGCCAGCAGTCTCTGGTTAGCCTACAATGAGCAGTTCTTC. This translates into CASSLWLAYNEQFF.

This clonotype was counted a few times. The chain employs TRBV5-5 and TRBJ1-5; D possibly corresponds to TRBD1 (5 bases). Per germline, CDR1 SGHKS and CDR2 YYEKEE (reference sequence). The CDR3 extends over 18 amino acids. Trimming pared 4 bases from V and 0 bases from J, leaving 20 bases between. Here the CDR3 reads CASSGGSPSSYSNQPQHF. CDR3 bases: TGTGCCAGCAGCGGGGGGTCCCCGTCCTCATATAGCAATCAGCCCCAGCATTTT.

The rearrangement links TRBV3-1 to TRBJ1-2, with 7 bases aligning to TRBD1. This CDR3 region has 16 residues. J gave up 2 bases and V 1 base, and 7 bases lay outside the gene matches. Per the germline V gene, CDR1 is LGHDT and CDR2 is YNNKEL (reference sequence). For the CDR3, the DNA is TGTGCCAGCAGCCAAGCGACGACAGGGCTAAACTATGGCTACACCTTC. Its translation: CASSQATTGLNYGYTF.

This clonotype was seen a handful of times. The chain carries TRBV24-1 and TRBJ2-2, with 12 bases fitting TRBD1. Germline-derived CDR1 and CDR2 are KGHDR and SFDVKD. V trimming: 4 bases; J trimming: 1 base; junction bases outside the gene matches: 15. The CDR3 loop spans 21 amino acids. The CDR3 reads CATSDPGTGGARGRNTGELFF. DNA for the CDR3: TGTGCCACCAGTGACCCCGGGACAGGGGGCGCAAGGGGGAGGAACACCGGGGAGCTGTTTTTT.